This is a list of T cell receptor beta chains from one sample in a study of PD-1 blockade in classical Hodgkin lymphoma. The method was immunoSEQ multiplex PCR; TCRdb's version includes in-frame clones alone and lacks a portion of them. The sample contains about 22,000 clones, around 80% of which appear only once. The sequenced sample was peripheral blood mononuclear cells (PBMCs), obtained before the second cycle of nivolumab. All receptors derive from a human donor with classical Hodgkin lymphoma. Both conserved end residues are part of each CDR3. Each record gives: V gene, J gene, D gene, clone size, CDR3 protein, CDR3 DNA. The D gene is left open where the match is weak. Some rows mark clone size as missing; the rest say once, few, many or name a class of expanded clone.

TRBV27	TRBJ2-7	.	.	CASSLLSPYEQYF	TGTGCCAGCAGTTTATTATCGCCCTACGAGCAGTACTTC
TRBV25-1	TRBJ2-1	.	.	CASSEEGPQLGEQFF	TGTGCCAGCAGTGAAGAGGGACCTCAGCTGGGCGAGCAGTTCTTC
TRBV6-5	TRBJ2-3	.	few	CASRGLALGTQYF	TGTGCCAGCAGGGGGCTAGCCTTGGGTACGCAGTATTTT
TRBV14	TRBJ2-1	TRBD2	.	CASSRGGWNEQFF	TGTGCCAGCAGCCGGGGAGGGTGGAATGAGCAGTTCTTC
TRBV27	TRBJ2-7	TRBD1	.	CASSFTGGQQYF	TGTGCCAGCAGTTTTACAGGGGGGCAGCAGTACTTC
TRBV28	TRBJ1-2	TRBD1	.	CASSLGTALYGYTF	TGTGCCAGCAGTCTCGGGACAGCTCTCTATGGCTACACCTTC
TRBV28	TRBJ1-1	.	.	CASSFRGGAAFF	TGTGCCAGCAGTTTCCGCGGGGGGGCAGCTTTCTTT
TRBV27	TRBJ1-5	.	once	CASSLSINQPQHF	TGTGCCAGCAGTTTATCGATCAATCAGCCCCAGCATTTT
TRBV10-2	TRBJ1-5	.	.	CASSPSSERNQPQHF	TGCGCCAGCAGTCCCTCTTCAGAACGGAATCAGCCCCAGCATTTT
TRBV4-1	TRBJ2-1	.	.	CASSQGRSSYNEQFF	TGCGCCAGCAGCCAAGGAAGAAGCTCCTACAATGAGCAGTTCTTC
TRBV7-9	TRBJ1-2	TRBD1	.	CASSQYDRGGINYGYTF	TGTGCCAGCAGCCAATACGACAGGGGAGGGATTAACTATGGCTACACCTTC
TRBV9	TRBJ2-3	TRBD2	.	CASSEGLGADTQYF	TGTGCCAGCAGCGAGGGACTAGGTGCAGATACGCAGTATTTT
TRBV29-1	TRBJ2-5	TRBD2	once	CSVRGGLAGRQETQYF	TGCAGCGTCAGGGGTGGACTAGCGGGCCGTCAAGAGACCCAGTACTTC
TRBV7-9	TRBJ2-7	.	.	CASSFPGSSYEQYF	TGTGCCAGCAGCTTTCCCGGGAGCTCCTACGAGCAGTACTTC
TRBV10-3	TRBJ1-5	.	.	CAISEHRPGGGPNSNQPQHF	TGTGCCATCAGTGAACATCGTCCGGGCGGAGGACCTAATAGCAATCAGCCCCAGCATTTT
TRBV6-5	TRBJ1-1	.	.	CASSVDTKGAEAFF	TGTGCCAGCAGCGTAGATACCAAAGGGGCTGAAGCTTTCTTT
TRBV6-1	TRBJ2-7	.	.	CASQLEEYF	TGTGCCAGCCAACTTGAAGAGTACTTC
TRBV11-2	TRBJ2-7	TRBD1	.	CASSLGRLGTADYEQYF	TGTGCCAGCAGCTTAGGAAGACTTGGGACAGCGGACTACGAGCAGTACTTC
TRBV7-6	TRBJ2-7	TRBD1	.	CASSLQPGGSYEQYF	TGTGCCAGCAGCTTACAACCAGGGGGATCCTACGAGCAGTACTTC
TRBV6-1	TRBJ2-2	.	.	CASSEIIGAGELFF	TGTGCCAGCAGTGAGATAATTGGGGCCGGGGAGCTGTTTTTT
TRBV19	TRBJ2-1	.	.	CANPDIRTIQVPYNEQFF	TGTGCCAACCCAGATATTCGGACAATCCAAGTCCCTTACAATGAGCAGTTCTTC
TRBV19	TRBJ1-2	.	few	CASSIVGGGYTF	TGTGCCAGTAGTATAGTTGGAGGGGGCTACACCTTC
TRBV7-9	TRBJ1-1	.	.	CASSLSGVSEAFF	TGTGCCAGCAGCTTATCAGGGGTTAGTGAAGCTTTCTTT
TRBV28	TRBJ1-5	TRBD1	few	CARGQGGQPQHF	TGTGCCAGGGGACAGGGGGGTCAGCCCCAGCATTTT
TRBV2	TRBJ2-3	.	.	CASSLREQADTQYF	TGTGCCAGCAGCCTACGGGAGCAGGCAGATACGCAGTATTTT
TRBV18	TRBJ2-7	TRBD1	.	CASSTGTGGSYEQYF	TGTGCCAGCTCAACCGGGACAGGGGGCTCCTACGAGCAGTACTTC
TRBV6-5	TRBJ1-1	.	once	CASSWEGNTEAFF	TGTGCCAGCAGCTGGGAGGGGAACACTGAAGCTTTCTTT
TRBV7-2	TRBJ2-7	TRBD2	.	CASSSRGLAGGSSYEQYF	TGTGCCAGCAGTTCCCGGGGACTAGCGGGGGGAAGCTCCTACGAGCAGTACTTC
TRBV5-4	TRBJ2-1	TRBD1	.	CASSPTGTGMGGNEQFF	TGTGCCAGCAGCCCCACCGGGACAGGGATGGGTGGGAATGAGCAGTTCTTC
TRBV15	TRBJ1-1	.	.	CATSRESGPEAFF	TGTGCCACCAGCAGAGAGTCCGGTCCTGAAGCTTTCTTT
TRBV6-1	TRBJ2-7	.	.	CASSGSGQYF	TGTGCCAGCAGTGGGTCGGGGCAGTACTTC
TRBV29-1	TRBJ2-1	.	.	CSVAKAYNEQFF	TGCAGCGTAGCTAAGGCCTACAATGAGCAGTTCTTC
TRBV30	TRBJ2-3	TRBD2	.	CAWNKGLGLAGVADTQYF	TGTGCCTGGAATAAAGGTCTGGGTCTAGCGGGAGTTGCAGATACGCAGTATTTT
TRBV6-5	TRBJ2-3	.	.	CASKGWGARTDTQYF	TGTGCCAGCAAGGGGTGGGGGGCTCGGACAGATACGCAGTATTTT
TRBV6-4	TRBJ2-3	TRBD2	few	CASRPTSASTDTQYF	TGTGCCAGCAGACCGACTAGCGCAAGCACAGATACGCAGTATTTT
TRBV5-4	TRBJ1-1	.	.	CASSFYGGTTEAFF	TGTGCCAGCAGCTTCTATGGAGGGACTACTGAAGCTTTCTTT
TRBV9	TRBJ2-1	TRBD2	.	CASSDSGGINEQFF	TGTGCCAGCAGTGACTCGGGAGGGATCAATGAGCAGTTCTTC
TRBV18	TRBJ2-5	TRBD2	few	CASSTSSGKTQYF	TGTGCCAGCTCTACAAGTAGCGGGAAGACCCAGTACTTC
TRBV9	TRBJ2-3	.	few	CASSVVDSRADTQYF	TGTGCCAGCAGCGTAGTGGATAGCAGGGCAGATACGCAGTATTTT
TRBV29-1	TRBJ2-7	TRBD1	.	CSVEDRDRAYEQYF	TGCAGCGTTGAAGACCGGGACAGGGCCTACGAGCAGTACTTC